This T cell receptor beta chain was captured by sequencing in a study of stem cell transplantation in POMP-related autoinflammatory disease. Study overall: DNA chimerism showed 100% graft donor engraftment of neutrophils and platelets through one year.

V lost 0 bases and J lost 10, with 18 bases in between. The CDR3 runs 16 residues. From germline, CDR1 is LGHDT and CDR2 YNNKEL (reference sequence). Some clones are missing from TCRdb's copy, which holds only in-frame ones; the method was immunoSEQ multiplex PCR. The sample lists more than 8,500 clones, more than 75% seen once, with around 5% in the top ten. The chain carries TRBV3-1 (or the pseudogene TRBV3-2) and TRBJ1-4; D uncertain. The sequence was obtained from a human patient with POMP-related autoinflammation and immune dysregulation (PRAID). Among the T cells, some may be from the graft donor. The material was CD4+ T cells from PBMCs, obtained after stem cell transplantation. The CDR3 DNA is TGTGCCAGCAGCCAAGATACTACAGCTCCGTGGGCAAAACTGTTTTTT. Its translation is CASSQDTTAPWAKLFF.